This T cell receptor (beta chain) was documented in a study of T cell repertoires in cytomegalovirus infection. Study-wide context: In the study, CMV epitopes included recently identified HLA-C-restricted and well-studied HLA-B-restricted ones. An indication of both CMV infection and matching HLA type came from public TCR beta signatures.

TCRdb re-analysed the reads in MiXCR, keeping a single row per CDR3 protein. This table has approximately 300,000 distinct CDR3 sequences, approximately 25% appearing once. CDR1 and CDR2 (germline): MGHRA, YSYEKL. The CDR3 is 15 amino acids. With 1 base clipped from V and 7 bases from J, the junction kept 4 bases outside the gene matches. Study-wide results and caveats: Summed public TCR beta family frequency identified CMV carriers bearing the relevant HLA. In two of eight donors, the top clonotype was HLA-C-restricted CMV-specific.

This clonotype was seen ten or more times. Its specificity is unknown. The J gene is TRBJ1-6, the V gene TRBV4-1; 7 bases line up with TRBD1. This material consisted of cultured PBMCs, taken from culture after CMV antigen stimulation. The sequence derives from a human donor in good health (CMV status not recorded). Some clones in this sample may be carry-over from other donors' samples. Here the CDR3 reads CASSQGLRGNSPLHF. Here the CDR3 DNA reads TGCGCCAGCAGCCAAGGGCTCAGGGGGAATTCACCCCTCCACTTT.